These 14 T cell receptor beta chains were all obtained from the same sample, sequenced in a study of OX40 agonist ivuxolimab in advanced cancers. Here immunoSEQ multiplex PCR was the method, and the copy in TCRdb shows in-frame clones only, minus some. The sample comprises tens of thousands of clones, around 90% of which are singletons, and around 31% rests with the top ten. The material sequenced was CD4+ or CD8+ T cells sorted from blood, taken in a trial of the OX40 agonist ivuxolimab. Receptor source: an adult with an advanced solid tumor such as melanoma, head and neck, liver or kidney cancer.

The rearrangement joins TRBV7-8 to TRBJ1-1, with 7 bases lining up with TRBD1. Germline CDR1 reads SGHVS; CDR2 reads FQNEAQ. With V trimmed by 1 base and J by 8 bases, 13 bases remained unmatched. The CDR3 has 16 residues. The CDR3 DNA is TGTGCCAGCAGCTTAGTGAGGAAGGGGGCCCCAGAAGAAGCTTTCTTT. As protein: CASSLVRKGAPEEAFF.

The chain combines TRBV30 with TRBJ2-7; D is undetermined. The CDR3 has 13 amino acids. From germline, CDR1 is GTSNPN and CDR2 SVGIG (reference sequence). Trimming took off 0 bases at V and 3 bases at J, with 9 bases between the two ends. The CDR3 nucleotides are TGTGCCTGGAGTGTCAGCCTGTACTACGAGCAGTACTTC. Translation: CAWSVSLYYEQYF.

This clone was seen more than once but under ten times. The chain is built from TRBV30 and TRBJ1-1; 7 nucleotides agree with TRBD1. The ends lost 0 bases at V and 7 bases at J; junction bases unmatched: 8. The CDR3 is 14 residues long. The germline gives CDR1 GTSNPN, CDR2 SVGIG (reference sequence). This chain's CDR3 is CAWSVRRGRSEAFF. As DNA, the CDR3 is TGTGCCTGGAGTGTAAGGAGGGGGCGAAGTGAAGCTTTCTTT.

This clone was found once. The CDR3, as DNA: TGCGCCAGCAGCGCCAAACAGGGTTCTATTAACACTGAAGCTTTCTTT. Its translation: CASSAKQGSINTEAFF. The V gene is TRBV5-1, the J gene TRBJ1-1; TRBD1 is a possible D gene (6 bases). Deletions cut 4 bases from V and 2 bases from J, with 18 bases between. The CDR3 is 16 amino acids. Per the germline V gene, CDR1 is SGHRS and CDR2 is YFSETQ.

This clone was counted between two and nine times. The rearrangement links TRBV5-4 to TRBJ2-2; 7 bases are a match to TRBD2. Trimming cost V 1 base and J 7 bases; bases outside gene matches: 4. The V gene's germline CDR1 is SGHNT and CDR2 YYREEE (reference sequence). The CDR3 loop spans 14 amino acids. CDR3 nucleotide sequence: TGTGCCAGCAGCTTGATAAGGGAGGGCGGGGAGCTGTTTTTT. Translating it yields CASSLIREGGELFF.

The chain has TRBV9 and TRBJ2-1; D may be TRBD1 (5 bases). This CDR3 comprises 15 residues. V lost 4 bases, J lost 8 bases, and 19 bases lay in between. CDR1 is SGDLS, CDR2 YYNGEE, per germline. The CDR3 region is CASSPVVRVAHEQFF. CDR3 DNA sequence: TGTGCCAGCAGCCCAGTAGTCAGGGTAGCCCATGAGCAGTTCTTC.

This chain joins TRBV6-6 and TRBJ1-1; D call uncertain. V lost 2 bases and J lost 2, with 9 bases in between. CDR3 length equals 14 residues. Per germline, CDR1 MNHNY and CDR2 SVGAGI (reference sequence). The CDR3 bases are TGTGCCAGCAGTTACCTTACATCTAACACTGAAGCTTTCTTT. Amino acids: CASSYLTSNTEAFF.

The chain combines TRBV11-3 with TRBJ2-7; 8 nucleotides line up with TRBD1. CDR1 and CDR2 from the germline V gene are SGHNT and YENEEA. This CDR3 is built from 14 residues. With 2 bases clipped from V and 5 bases from J, the junction kept 5 bases outside the gene matches. DNA for the CDR3: TGTGCCAGCAGCTTACGCGGGACAGGTGACGAGCAGTACTTC. Its protein product is CASSLRGTGDEQYF.

This chain links TRBV5-1 with TRBJ2-3; D is ambiguous. The CDR3 has 14 residues. Between the trimmed V and J ends, which lost 0 bases and 4 bases, there was a span of 9 bases. Germline loops: CDR1 SGHRS, CDR2 YFSETQ. CDR3 amino acids: CASSLAQASDTQYF. For the CDR3, the DNA is TGCGCCAGCAGCTTGGCTCAGGCTTCAGATACGCAGTATTTT.

The J gene is TRBJ2-7, the V gene TRBV2; maybe TRBD1 (6 bases). Germline V lookup: CDR1 SNHLY, CDR2 FYNNEI. V shed 2 bases and J shed 0 bases, with 11 bases lying between them. This CDR3 spans 15 amino acids. The CDR3 spells CASSELGAFSYEQYF. CDR3 nucleotide sequence: TGTGCCAGCAGTGAATTGGGGGCATTCTCCTACGAGCAGTACTTC.

The J gene is TRBJ2-1, the V gene TRBV29-1; D possibly corresponds to TRBD2 (6 bases). V lost 2 bases and J lost 4, with 12 bases in between. Germline V gene sequence: CDR1 SQVTM, CDR2 ANQGSEA. This CDR3 contains 14 residues. CDR3 protein: CSVEWGGGYNEQFF. For the CDR3, the DNA is TGCAGCGTTGAATGGGGTGGGGGGTACAATGAGCAGTTCTTC.

The chain carries TRBV9 and TRBJ2-7; D unclear. CDR1 is SGDLS, CDR2 YYNGEE, per germline. This CDR3 contains 11 residues. V lost 0 bases and J lost 6, with 4 bases in between. The CDR3 nucleotides are TGTGCCAGCAGCGTAGGGGCCGAGCAGTACTTC. It translates to CASSVGAEQYF. Full variable domain (rest looked up from reference TRBV9 and TRBJ2-7): DSGVTQTPKHLITATGQRVTLRCSPRSGDLSVYWYQQSLDQGLQFLIQYYNGEERAKGNILERFSAQQFPDLHSELNLSSLELGDSALYFCASSVGAEQYFGPGTRLTVT.

The rearrangement joins TRBV19 to TRBJ1-4, with 7 bases identical to TRBD1. The CDR3 length is 15 residues. V lost 6 bases and J lost 4; bases outside the gene matches: 8. Germline assignment: CDR1 LNHDA and CDR2 SQIVND (reference sequence). The CDR3 bases are TGTGCCAGTAGCCAGGGGGGGGCCTTTAATGAAAAACTGTTTTTT. Its protein is CASSQGGAFNEKLFF.

In DNA, the CDR3 is TGTGCCAGCAGTTACCATAGCGGCTCTGGAAACACCATATATTTT. Residues: CASSYHSGSGNTIYF. This chain connects TRBV6-6 to TRBJ1-3, with D unresolved. Germline V CDR1 and CDR2: MNHNY, SVGAGI (reference sequence). V was pared by 2 bases and J by 0 bases, with 8 bases between. CDR3 length: 15 amino acids.